This T cell receptor beta chain comes out of a study of cytomegalovirus exposure and HLA in healthy donors. As concerns this clone: Its antigen is not identified.

The study ran its PCR with 60 Vbeta and 13 Jbeta primers. Generated by immunoSEQ multiplex PCR, the TCRdb table keeps only in-frame clones and is missing some. The table records under 150,000 clones, 82% of them present only once. Study-wide results and caveats: Because they were indistinguishable, some V segments, including TRBV6-2 and TRBV6-3, were excluded. HLA alleles were associated with some 16,000 TCR beta sequences in a later analysis at 0.05 false discovery rate. Researchers catalogued about 150 TCR beta chains as cytomegalovirus-associated. In an earlier analysis, most TCR beta V segments were productive about 87% or about 30% of the time.

The CDR3 covers 11 residues. V dropped 2 bases and J dropped 11; count of bases not matched to a gene: 2. Germline V gene lookup returns CDR1 KGHSH and CDR2 LQKENI. The origin of this receptor is a woman aged 50 to 65 in good health and CMV-seropositive. The sample taken for sequencing was PBMCs. The chain uses TRBV18 and TRBJ2-7; 8 positions match TRBD1. The CDR3 sequence is CASSPGTGEYF. The DNA for the CDR3 is TGTGCCAGCTCACCAGGGACAGGAGAGTACTTC. Based on the CDR3 plus reference TRBV18 and TRBJ2-7, the full variable domain is NAGVMQNPRHLVRRRGQEARLRCSPMKGHSHVYWYRQLPEEGLKFMVYLQKENIIDESGMPKERFSAEFPKEGPSILRIQQVVRGDSAAYFCASSPGTGEYFGPGTRLTVT.